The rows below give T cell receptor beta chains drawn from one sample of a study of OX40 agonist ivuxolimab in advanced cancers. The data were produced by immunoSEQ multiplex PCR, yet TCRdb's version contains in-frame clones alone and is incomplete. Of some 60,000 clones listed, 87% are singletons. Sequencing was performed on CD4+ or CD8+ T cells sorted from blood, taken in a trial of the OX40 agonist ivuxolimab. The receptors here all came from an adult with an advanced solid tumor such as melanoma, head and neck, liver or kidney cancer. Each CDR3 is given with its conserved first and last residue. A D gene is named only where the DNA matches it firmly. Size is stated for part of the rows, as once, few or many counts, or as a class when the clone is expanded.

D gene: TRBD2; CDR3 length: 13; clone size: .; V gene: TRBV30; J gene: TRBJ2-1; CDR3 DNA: TGTGCCAGCCGACTAGCGGGAAAGTATGAGCAGTTCTTC; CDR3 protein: CASRLAGKYEQFF
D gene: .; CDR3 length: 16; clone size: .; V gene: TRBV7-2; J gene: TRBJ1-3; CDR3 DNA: TGTGCCAGCAGCTCCATGGGATCCTCCTCTGGAAACACCATATATTTT; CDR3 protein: CASSSMGSSSGNTIYF
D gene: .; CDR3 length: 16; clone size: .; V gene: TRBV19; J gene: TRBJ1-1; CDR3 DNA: TGTGCCAGTAGTATATCATTTCATACCATGAACACTGAAGCTTTCTTT; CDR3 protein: CASSISFHTMNTEAFF
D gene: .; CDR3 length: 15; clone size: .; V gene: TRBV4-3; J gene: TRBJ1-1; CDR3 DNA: TGCGCCAGCAGCCGCGAACGTGGGGTTCGGACTGAAGCTTTCTTT; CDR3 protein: CASSRERGVRTEAFF
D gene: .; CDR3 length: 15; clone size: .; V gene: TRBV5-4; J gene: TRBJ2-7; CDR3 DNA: TGTGCCAGCAGCTTGGGGGGGCAGGCAACCTATGAGCAGTACTTC; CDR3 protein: CASSLGGQATYEQYF
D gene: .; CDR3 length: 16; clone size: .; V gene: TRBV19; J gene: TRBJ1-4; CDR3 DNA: TGTGCCAGTAGTGTAACCCCCGTGGGACTCCTGGAAAAACTGTTTTTT; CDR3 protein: CASSVTPVGLLEKLFF
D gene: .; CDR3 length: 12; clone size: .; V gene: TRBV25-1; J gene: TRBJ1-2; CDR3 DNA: TGTGCCAGCAGTACGGGCGGACGGGGCTACACCTTC; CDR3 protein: CASSTGGRGYTF
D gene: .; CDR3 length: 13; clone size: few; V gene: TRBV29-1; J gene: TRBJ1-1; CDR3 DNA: TGCAGCGTTGAGAGGGGGAGGAACACTGAAGCTTTCTTT; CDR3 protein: CSVERGRNTEAFF
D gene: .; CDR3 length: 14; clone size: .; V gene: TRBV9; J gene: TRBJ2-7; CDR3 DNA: TGTGCCAGCAGCGTTGTCCTGAACAGTGCCGAGCAGTACTTC; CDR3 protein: CASSVVLNSAEQYF
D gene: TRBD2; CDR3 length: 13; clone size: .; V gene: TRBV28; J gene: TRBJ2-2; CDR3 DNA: TGTGCCACCGGACTAGCGGGACCCCGGGAGCTGTTTTTT; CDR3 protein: CATGLAGPRELFF
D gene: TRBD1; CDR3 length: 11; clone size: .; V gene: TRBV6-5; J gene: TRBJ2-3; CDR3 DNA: TGTGCCAGCCGCATATGGGACAGGGTGTTCTTT; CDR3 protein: CASRIWDRVFF
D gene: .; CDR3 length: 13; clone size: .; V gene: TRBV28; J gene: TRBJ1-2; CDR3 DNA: TGTGCCAGCAGTTCGGCAGTCCCCTATGGCTACACCTTC; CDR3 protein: CASSSAVPYGYTF
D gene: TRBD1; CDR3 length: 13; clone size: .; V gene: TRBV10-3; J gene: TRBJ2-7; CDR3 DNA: TGTGCCATCAGGAAAGATCACAGGGGGTGGCAAAACTTC; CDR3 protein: CAIRKDHRGWQNF
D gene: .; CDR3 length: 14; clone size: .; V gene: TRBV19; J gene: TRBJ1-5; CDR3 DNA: TGTGCCAGTAGTATGGGGACTCGTAATCAGCCCCAGCATTTT; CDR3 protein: CASSMGTRNQPQHF
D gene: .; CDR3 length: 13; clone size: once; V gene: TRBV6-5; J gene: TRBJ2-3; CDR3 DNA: TGTGCCAGCAGCTACCAGGTCACAGATACGCAGTATTTT; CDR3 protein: CASSYQVTDTQYF
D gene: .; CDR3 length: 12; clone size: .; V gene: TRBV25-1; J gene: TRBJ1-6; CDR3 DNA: TGTGCCAGCAGTGGTTATAATTCACCCCTCCACTTT; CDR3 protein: CASSGYNSPLHF
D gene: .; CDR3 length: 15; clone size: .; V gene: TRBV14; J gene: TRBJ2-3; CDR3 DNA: TGTGCCAGCAGCCAAGGGTGGTCTAGCACAGATACGCAGTATTTT; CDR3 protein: CASSQGWSSTDTQYF